This T cell receptor beta chain comes out of a study of cytomegalovirus exposure and HLA in healthy donors. General study findings and limits: Researchers reported in a later analysis that a missense DCLRE1C variant was tied to TCR beta V- and J-gene trimming. Productive status was seen about 87% or about 30% of the time for most TCR beta V segments in an earlier analysis. A later analysis showed HLA-associated TCR beta chains outstripping equally common others in clonal expansion.

The CDR3 contains 17 residues. Germline assignment: CDR1 MGHRA and CDR2 YSYEKL. This clone was counted a single time. Its target is unknown. The PCR made use of 60 Vbeta and 13 Jbeta primers. Profiled with immunoSEQ multiplex PCR; TCRdb holds only in-frame clones, not every one. The top ten clones hold less than 3% of a sample with around 140,000 clones, 78% of them seen once. The chain recombines TRBV4-1 with TRBJ2-5, with D possibly matching TRBD2 (6 bases). The last part of the DNA fits TRBJ2-7 better; the J call may be wrong. Sequencing was done on a sample of PBMCs. The clonotype comes from a female donor in good health and CMV-seronegative. The CDR3 reads CASSQVVLGGASYEQYF. The CDR3 coding sequence is TGCGCCAGCAGCCAAGTTGTCCTCGGCGGGGCCTCCTACGAGCAGTACTTC.